The rows below give T cell receptor beta chains drawn from one sample of a study of blood T cell repertoires in COVID-19. Assay: immunoSEQ multiplex PCR; the TCRdb copy retains only in-frame clones and omits some. In the table there are about 340,000 clones, less than 90% of which are singletons. The sample comprised peripheral blood. Every receptor here comes from a woman in her sixties with COVID-19, enrolled during active disease. CDR3s include the opening cysteine and the closing phenylalanine or tryptophan. D genes are given only for firm matches. Clone size is given for some rows only: seen once, a few or many times, or a class if the clone is expanded.

v_gene	abundance	j_gene	d_gene	CDR3nt	CDR3aa
TRBV30	once	TRBJ1-2	TRBD1	TGTGCCTGTCTGACAGGGGGGAAGCAGGGCTACACCTTC	CACLTGGKQGYTF
TRBV6-2/TRBV6-3	NA	TRBJ2-3	TRBD2	TGTGCCAGCAGTTTTAGACTAGCGGGGGGGGCAGATACGCAGTATTTT	CASSFRLAGGADTQYF
TRBV5-1	NA	TRBJ2-5	TRBD2	TGCGCCAGCAGCCCGAAAGCGGGGGCCACCCAAGAGACCCAGTACTTC	CASSPKAGATQETQYF
TRBV11-2	once	TRBJ1-1	TRBD1	TGTGCCAGCAGCTTGTCGTTTATCGTAAGGGACAGGGAGAGCACTGAAGCTTTCTTT	CASSLSFIVRDRESTEAFF
TRBV20-1	NA	TRBJ1-1	NA	TGCAGTGCTAGCCACAGGGAGGAAGCTTTCTTT	CSASHREEAFF
TRBV29-1	NA	TRBJ2-7	TRBD2	TGCAGCGTTGAAGGGCTAGCGGGGGGGCTAAACGAGCAGTACTTC	CSVEGLAGGLNEQYF
TRBV7-2	NA	TRBJ2-3	TRBD1	TGTGCCAGCAGCCCCCGGGACAGGGTAGCAGATACGCAGTATTTT	CASSPRDRVADTQYF
TRBV7-6	NA	TRBJ2-1	NA	TGTGCCAGCAGCTTAGCAGGGGAAGGAGGGGACAATGAGCAGTTCTTC	CASSLAGEGGDNEQFF
TRBV7-9	NA	TRBJ1-3	NA	TGTGCCAGCAGCGAGTTGATTGGTGGAAACACCATATATTTT	CASSELIGGNTIYF
TRBV18	NA	TRBJ1-1	NA	TGTGCCAGCCGGGGGGGGAGAGTTTCCCTCACTGAAGCTTTCTTT	CASRGGRVSLTEAFF
TRBV15	NA	TRBJ2-7	NA	TGTGCCACCAGCAGAGATTCAGGTCCCTACGAGCAGTACTTC	CATSRDSGPYEQYF
TRBV7-9	few	TRBJ1-2	NA	TGTGCCAGCAGCGACAGGTCCGTGGGTAACTATGGCTACACCTTC	CASSDRSVGNYGYTF
TRBV29-1	NA	TRBJ2-3	TRBD2	TGCAGCGTTGAATTGGTGAGGCTAGCGGGGGGGACTAGCACAGATACGCAGTATTTT	CSVELVRLAGGTSTDTQYF
TRBV4-2	NA	TRBJ2-4	NA	TGTGCCAGCAGCCCCCGGACAGAAAACATTCAGTACTTC	CASSPRTENIQYF
TRBV6-2/TRBV6-3	NA	TRBJ1-4	TRBD1	TGTGCCAGCAGTTACCCATTGACAGGGGCTAATGAAAAACTGTTTTTT	CASSYPLTGANEKLFF
TRBV6-1	NA	TRBJ2-7	NA	TGTGCCAGCAGTGAAATTGGACAGTCCTACGAGCAGTACTTC	CASSEIGQSYEQYF
TRBV9	NA	TRBJ2-3	NA	TGTGCCAGCAGCGTAGGGGGAGCGGGCACAGATACGCAGTATTTT	CASSVGGAGTDTQYF
TRBV30	NA	TRBJ1-2	NA	TGTGCCTGGAATACACAGGGCTGGGGCTATGGCTACACCTTC	CAWNTQGWGYGYTF
TRBV4-1	NA	TRBJ1-1	TRBD1	TGCGCCAGCAGCCTGACTCAGGGGGCAGGGGCGAGCACTGAAGCTTTCTTT	CASSLTQGAGASTEAFF
TRBV9	NA	TRBJ2-7	TRBD1	TGTGCCAGCAGCGCAAGACAGGGATCCCCCTACGAGCAGTACTTC	CASSARQGSPYEQYF
TRBV7-2	few	TRBJ1-1	NA	TGTGCCAGCAGCTTTCCACCGGGGAACGGGGTGAAAGCTTTCTTT	CASSFPPGNGVKAFF
TRBV4-2	NA	TRBJ2-2	TRBD1	TGTGCCAGCAGCGGGGACAGAGGATCGAACACCGGGGAGCTGTTTTTT	CASSGDRGSNTGELFF
TRBV7-2	NA	TRBJ2-3	NA	TGTGCCAGCAGCCTTAGCGGAGGCATAGATACGCAGTATTTT	CASSLSGGIDTQYF
TRBV5-1	few	TRBJ2-7	TRBD2	TGCGCCAGCAGCCAGGGCGGGAGCTCCTACGAGCAGTACTTC	CASSQGGSSYEQYF
TRBV30	NA	TRBJ1-1	NA	TGTGCCTGGAGTAGCTCCTCGGGAGGGGGAGCTTTCTTT	CAWSSSSGGGAFF
TRBV2	NA	TRBJ2-7	TRBD1	TGTGCCAGCCGGACAGGGACCAGCTCCTACGAGCAGTACTTC	CASRTGTSSYEQYF
TRBV4-3	NA	TRBJ2-5	TRBD1	TGCGCCAGCAGCATCTCCGGACAGGGAGAAGAGACCCAGTACTTC	CASSISGQGEETQYF
TRBV5-4	NA	TRBJ2-1	NA	TGTGCCAGCAGCCACCAGGAAACCCTCTACAATGAGCAGTTCTTC	CASSHQETLYNEQFF
TRBV5-1	NA	TRBJ2-5	NA	TGCGCCAGCAGCTTGGCGGGGTCCCAAGAGACCCAGTACTTC	CASSLAGSQETQYF
TRBV11-2	NA	TRBJ2-5	NA	TGTGCCAGCAGCTTCCAGGAGGGGACCCAGTACTTC	CASSFQEGTQYF
TRBV5-5	NA	TRBJ2-1	NA	TGTGCCAGCACCCTCGGGGGTGAGCAGTTCTTC	CASTLGGEQFF